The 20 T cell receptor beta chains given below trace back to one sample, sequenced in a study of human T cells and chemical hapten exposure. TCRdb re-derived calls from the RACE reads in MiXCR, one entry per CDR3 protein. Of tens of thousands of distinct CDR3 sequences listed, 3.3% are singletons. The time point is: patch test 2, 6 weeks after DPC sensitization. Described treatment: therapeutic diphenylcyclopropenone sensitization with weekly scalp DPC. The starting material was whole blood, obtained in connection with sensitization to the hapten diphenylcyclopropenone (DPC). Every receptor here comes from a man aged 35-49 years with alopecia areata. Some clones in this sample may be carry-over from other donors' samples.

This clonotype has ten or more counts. CDR3 nucleotides: TGTGCCAGCAGTAAGGACCCCGCGGGGATTCAGTACTTC. It is translated as CASSKDPAGIQYF. The chain employs TRBV7-3 and TRBJ2-4; D might be TRBD2 (6 bases). Trimming left V 6 bases short and J 10 bases short, with 16 bases between. Germline-derived CDR1 and CDR2 are SGHTA and FQGTGA. There are 13 residues in the CDR3. Together with reference TRBV7-3 and TRBJ2-4, the CDR3 gives the full variable domain: GAGVSQTPSNKVTEKGKYVELRCDPISGHTALYWYRQSLGQGPEFLIYFQGTGAADDSGLPNDRFFAVRPEGSVSTLKIQRTERGDSAVYLCASSKDPAGIQYFGAGTRLSVL.

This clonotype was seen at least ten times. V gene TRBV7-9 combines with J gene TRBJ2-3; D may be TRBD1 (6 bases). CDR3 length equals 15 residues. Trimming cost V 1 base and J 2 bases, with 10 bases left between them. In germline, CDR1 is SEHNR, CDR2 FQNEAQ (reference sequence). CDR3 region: CASSLVGADTDTQYF. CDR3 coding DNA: TGTGCCAGCAGCTTAGTGGGGGCCGACACAGATACGCAGTATTTT.

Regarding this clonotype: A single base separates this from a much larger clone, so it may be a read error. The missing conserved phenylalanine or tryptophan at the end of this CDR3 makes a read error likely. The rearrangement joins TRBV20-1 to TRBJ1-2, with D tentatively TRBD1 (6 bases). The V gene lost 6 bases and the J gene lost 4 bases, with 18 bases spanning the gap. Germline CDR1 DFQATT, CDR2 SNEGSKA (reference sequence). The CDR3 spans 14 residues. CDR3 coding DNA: TGCAGTGCCACGAGCGGACAGCAATCCTATGGCTACACCCTC. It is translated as CSATSGQQSYGYTL.

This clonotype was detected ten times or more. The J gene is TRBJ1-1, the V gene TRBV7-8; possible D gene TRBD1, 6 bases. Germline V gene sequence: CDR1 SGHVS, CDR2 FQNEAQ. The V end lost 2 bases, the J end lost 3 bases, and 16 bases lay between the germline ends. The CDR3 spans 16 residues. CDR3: CASSLMGAHMDTEAFF. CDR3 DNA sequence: TGTGCCAGCAGCTTAATGGGGGCGCATATGGACACTGAAGCTTTCTTT. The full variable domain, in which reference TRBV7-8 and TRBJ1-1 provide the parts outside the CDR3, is GAGVSQSPRYKVAKRGQDVALRCDPISGHVSLFWYQQALGQGPEFLTYFQNEAQLDKSGLPSDRFFAERPEGSVSTLKIQRTQQEDSAVYLCASSLMGAHMDTEAFFGQGTRLTVV.

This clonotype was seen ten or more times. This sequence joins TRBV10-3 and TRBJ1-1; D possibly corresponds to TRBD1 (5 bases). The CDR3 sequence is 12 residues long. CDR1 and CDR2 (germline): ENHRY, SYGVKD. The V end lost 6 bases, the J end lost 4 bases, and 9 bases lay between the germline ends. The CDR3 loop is CAISPGPTEAFF. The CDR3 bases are TGTGCCATCAGCCCAGGGCCCACTGAAGCTTTCTTT.

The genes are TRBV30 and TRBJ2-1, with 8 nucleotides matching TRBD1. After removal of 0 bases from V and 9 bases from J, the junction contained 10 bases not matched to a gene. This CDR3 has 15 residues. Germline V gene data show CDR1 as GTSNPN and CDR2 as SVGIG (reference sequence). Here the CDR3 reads CAWSVKGQGMSEQFF. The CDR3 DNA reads TGTGCCTGGAGTGTGAAAGGACAGGGTATGAGTGAGCAGTTCTTC.

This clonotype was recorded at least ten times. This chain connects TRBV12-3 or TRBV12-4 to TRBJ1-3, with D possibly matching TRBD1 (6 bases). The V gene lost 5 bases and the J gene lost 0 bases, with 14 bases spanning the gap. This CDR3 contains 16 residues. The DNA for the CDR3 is TGTGCCAGCAGTCTCCGCGGAGGGGGCTCTGGAAACACCATATATTTT. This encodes CASSLRGGGSGNTIYF.

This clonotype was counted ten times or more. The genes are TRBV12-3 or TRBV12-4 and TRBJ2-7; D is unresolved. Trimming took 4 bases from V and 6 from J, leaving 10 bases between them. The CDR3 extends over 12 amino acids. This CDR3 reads CASSSRLGEQYF. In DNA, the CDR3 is TGTGCCAGCAGTTCCCGTCTGGGCGAGCAGTACTTC.

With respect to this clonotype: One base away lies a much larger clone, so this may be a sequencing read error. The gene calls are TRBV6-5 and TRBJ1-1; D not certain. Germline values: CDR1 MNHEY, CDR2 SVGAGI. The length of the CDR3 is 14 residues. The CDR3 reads CASSPTRTTTGAFF. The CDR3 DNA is TGTGCCAGCAGCCCTACCCGGACCACAACTGGAGCTTTCTTT.

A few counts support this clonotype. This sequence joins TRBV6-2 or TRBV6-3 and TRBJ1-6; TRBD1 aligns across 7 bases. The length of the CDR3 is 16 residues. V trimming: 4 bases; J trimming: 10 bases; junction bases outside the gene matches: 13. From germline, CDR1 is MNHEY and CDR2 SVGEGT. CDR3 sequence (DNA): TGTGCCAGCAGTTCTTCCGGGACAGATAGAGGATCACCCCTCCACTTT. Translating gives CASSSSGTDRGSPLHF.

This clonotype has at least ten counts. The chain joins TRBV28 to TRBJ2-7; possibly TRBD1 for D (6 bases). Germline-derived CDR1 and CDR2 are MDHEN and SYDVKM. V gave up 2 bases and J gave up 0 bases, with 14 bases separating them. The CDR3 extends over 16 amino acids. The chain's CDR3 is CASSLVGQGPSYEQYF. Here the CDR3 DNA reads TGTGCCAGCAGTTTAGTCGGTCAGGGGCCCTCCTACGAGCAGTACTTC.

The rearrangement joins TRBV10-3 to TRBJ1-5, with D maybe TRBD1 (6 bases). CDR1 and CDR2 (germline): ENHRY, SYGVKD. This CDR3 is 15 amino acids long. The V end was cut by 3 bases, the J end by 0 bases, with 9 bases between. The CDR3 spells CAISETGNSNQPQHF. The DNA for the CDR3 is TGTGCCATCAGTGAAACAGGGAATAGCAATCAGCCCCAGCATTTT.

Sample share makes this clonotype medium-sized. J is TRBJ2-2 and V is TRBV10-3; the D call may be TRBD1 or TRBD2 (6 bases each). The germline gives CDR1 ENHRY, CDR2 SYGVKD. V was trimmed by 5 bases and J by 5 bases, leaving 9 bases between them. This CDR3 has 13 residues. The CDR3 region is CAISWGATGELFF. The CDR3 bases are TGTGCCATCAGTTGGGGGGCGACCGGGGAGCTGTTTTTT.

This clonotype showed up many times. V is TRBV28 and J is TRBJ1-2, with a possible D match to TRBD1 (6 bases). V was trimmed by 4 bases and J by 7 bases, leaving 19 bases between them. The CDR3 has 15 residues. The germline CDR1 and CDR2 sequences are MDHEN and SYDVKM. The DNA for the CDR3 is TGTGCCAGCAGTTACCAAGGACAGCGGCTGGTTGGCTACACCTTC. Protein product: CASSYQGQRLVGYTF.

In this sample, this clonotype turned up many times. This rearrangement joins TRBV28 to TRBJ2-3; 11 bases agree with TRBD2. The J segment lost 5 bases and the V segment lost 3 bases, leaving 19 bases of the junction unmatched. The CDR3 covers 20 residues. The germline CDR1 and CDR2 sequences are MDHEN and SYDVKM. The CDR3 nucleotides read TGTGCCAGCAGTTTCGTGGGGCTAGCGGGAGGACGTTTTGGGGGAGATACGCAGTATTTT. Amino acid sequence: CASSFVGLAGGRFGGDTQYF. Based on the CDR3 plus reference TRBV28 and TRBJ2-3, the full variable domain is DVKVTQSSRYLVKRTGEKVFLECVQDMDHENMFWYRQDPGLGLRLIYFSYDVKMKEKGDIPEGYSVSREKKERFSLILESASTNQTSMYLCASSFVGLAGGRFGGDTQYFGPGTRLTVL.

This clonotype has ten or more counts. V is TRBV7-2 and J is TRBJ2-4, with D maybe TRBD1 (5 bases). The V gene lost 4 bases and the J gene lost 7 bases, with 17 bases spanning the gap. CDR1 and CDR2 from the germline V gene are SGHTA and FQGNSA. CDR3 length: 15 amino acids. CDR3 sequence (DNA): TGTGCCAGCAGCTCCAGACAGCCCGCCGGTAACATTCAGTACTTC. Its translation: CASSSRQPAGNIQYF.

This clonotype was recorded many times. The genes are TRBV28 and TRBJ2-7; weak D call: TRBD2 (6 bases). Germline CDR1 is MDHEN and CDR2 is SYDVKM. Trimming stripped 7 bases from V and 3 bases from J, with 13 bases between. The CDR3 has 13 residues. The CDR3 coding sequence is TGTGCCAGCAAAATTATCGGGAGCTACGAGCAGTACTTC. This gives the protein CASKIIGSYEQYF.

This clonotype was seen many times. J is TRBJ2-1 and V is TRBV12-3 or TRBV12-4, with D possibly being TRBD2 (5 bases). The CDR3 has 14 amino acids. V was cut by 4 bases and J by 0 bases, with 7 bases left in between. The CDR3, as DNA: TGTGCCAGCAGTTATGGGAGCTCCTACAATGAGCAGTTCTTC. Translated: CASSYGSSYNEQFF.

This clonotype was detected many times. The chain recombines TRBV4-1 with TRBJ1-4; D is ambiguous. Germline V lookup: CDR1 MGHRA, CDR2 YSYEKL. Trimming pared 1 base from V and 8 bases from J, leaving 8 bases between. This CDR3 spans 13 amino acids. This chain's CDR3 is CASSQALSEKLFF. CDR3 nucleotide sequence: TGCGCCAGCAGCCAAGCCCTCAGCGAAAAACTGTTTTTT.

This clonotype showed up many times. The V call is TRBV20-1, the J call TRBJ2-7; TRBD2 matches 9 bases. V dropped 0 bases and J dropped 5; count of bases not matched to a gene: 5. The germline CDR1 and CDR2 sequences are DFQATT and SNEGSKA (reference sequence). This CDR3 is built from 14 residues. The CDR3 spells CSAREAGGPHEQYF. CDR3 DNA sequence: TGCAGTGCTAGAGAGGCGGGAGGGCCCCACGAGCAGTACTTC.